This passage covers 11 T cell receptor beta chains from one sample sequenced in a study of a mutant IDH1 vaccine in newly diagnosed glioma. Only in-frame clones appear in the TCRdb table, and some are missing; sequencing was by immunoSEQ multiplex PCR. The sample holds approximately 37,000 clones; approximately 50% are singletons and the top ten take roughly 9.6%. These receptors lack a known antigen. As for time point: week 5, during vaccination. Each vaccine dose was 300 ug of mutant IDH1 20-mer peptide, with topical imiquimod. The source was PBMCs, collected from a glioma patient whose treatment included an IDH1 peptide vaccine. These receptors originate from a young woman with glioma.

This clone has more than one count but fewer than ten. This chain connects TRBV7-9 to TRBJ2-2; 10 bases are shared with TRBD1. The germline CDR1 and CDR2 sequences are SEHNR and FQNEAQ (reference sequence). This CDR3 comprises 16 residues. Germline trimming cut 5 bases from V and 6 bases from J; bases unmatched to any gene: 9. CDR3 sequence (DNA): TGTGCCAGCAGCGGCCGGGACAGGGGATCATCCGGGGAGCTGTTTTTT. This translates into CASSGRDRGSSGELFF.

The chain has TRBV7-9 and TRBJ2-7; 7 bases fit TRBD1. Per germline, CDR1 SEHNR and CDR2 FQNEAQ (reference sequence). The V gene end was trimmed by 0 bases and the J gene end by 1 base; junction bases not matched to a gene: 3. The length of the CDR3 is 15 residues. The CDR3 is CASSLAGQASYEQYF. CDR3 sequence (DNA): TGTGCCAGCAGCTTAGCCGGACAGGCTTCCTACGAGCAGTACTTC.

The gene calls are TRBV18 and TRBJ1-6; no firm D call. CDR3 length equals 13 residues. Deletions cut 2 bases from V and 7 bases from J, with 6 bases between. Germline V CDR1 and CDR2: KGHSH, LQKENI. Written as DNA, the CDR3 is TGTGCCAGCTCACCAGTCGAGAATTCACCCCTCCACTTT. Protein product: CASSPVENSPLHF.

This chain links TRBV10-3 with TRBJ2-3, with unresolved D. The germline V and J ends were trimmed by 6 bases and 10 bases, with 11 bases remaining between them. The CDR3 is 11 residues long. The germline V gene encodes CDR1 ENHRY and CDR2 SYGVKD. Here the CDR3 DNA reads TGTGCCATCAGCGACGGTGATTCGCAGTATTTT. Its translation: CAISDGDSQYF.

This chain links TRBV4-1 with TRBJ2-1; 7 positions agree with TRBD2. Trimming cost V 4 bases and J 8 bases; bases outside gene matches: 8. Germline CDR1 reads MGHRA; CDR2 reads YSYEKL. The CDR3 consists of 14 residues. The chain's CDR3 is CASSPAGLRDEQFF. In DNA, the CDR3 is TGCGCCAGCAGCCCAGCGGGGCTTCGGGATGAGCAGTTCTTC.

This clone showed up just a few times. The CDR3 is CASSFSSNYGYTF. CDR3 nucleotides: TGTGCCAGCAGCTTCAGCTCTAACTATGGCTACACCTTC. J is TRBJ1-2 and V is TRBV13; D gene ambiguous. Trimming removed 3 bases from V and 0 bases from J, with 5 bases in between. The CDR3 has 13 residues. Germline values: CDR1 PRHDT, CDR2 FYEKMQ (reference sequence). The full variable domain, with the rest looked up from reference TRBV13 and TRBJ1-2, is AAGVIQSPRHLIKEKRETATLKCYPIPRHDTVYWYQQGPGQDPQFLISFYEKMQSDKGSIPDRFSAQQFSDYHSELNMSSLELGDSALYFCASSFSSNYGYTFGSGTRLTVV.

The CDR3 bases are TGTGCCAGCAGCCAAGACCGAGGGACTTCGGTTTTAAATGAGCAGTTCTTC. It codes for CASSQDRGTSVLNEQFF. This sequence joins TRBV4-2 and TRBJ2-1; perhaps TRBD2 as D (6 bases). The CDR3 has 17 amino acids. Germline CDR1 is LGHNA and CDR2 is YNFKEQ. V was cut by 0 bases and J by 7 bases, with 19 bases left in between.

This clone showed up just a few times. This chain links TRBV5-6 with TRBJ1-5; no definite D call. V shed 4 bases and J shed 9 bases, with 20 bases lying between them. The CDR3 runs to 15 residues. Germline CDR1 SGHDT, CDR2 YYEEEE. In DNA, the CDR3 is TGTGCCAGCAGCCGCCAACTTAACCCGGGTTCGCCCCAGCATTTT. Translated, it gives CASSRQLNPGSPQHF.

The J gene is TRBJ2-5, the V gene TRBV9; TRBD2 matches at 16 bases. Germline V CDR1 and CDR2: SGDLS, YYNGEE. V was clipped by 2 bases and J by 4 bases; unmatched bases: 11. CDR3 length: 19 amino acids. The CDR3 region has the DNA TGTGCCAGCAGCGTCCATCCCGGGACTAGCGGGGGGGCCCCAGAGACCCAGTACTTC. Translating gives CASSVHPGTSGGAPETQYF. The variable domain in full, completed from reference TRBV9 and TRBJ2-5, reads DSGVTQTPKHLITATGQRVTLRCSPRSGDLSVYWYQQSLDQGLQFLIQYYNGEERAKGNILERFSAQQFPDLHSELNLSSLELGDSALYFCASSVHPGTSGGAPETQYFGPGTRLLVL.

Only a few counts were recorded for this clone. V and J are TRBV9 and TRBJ2-5, with 9 bases aligning to TRBD1. CDR3 length equals 16 residues. Germline V gives CDR1 SGDLS, CDR2 YYNGEE. With 4 bases clipped from V and 4 bases from J, the junction kept 11 bases outside the gene matches. CDR3 DNA: TGTGCCAGCAGCTCAAGACACACAGGGGGCCGAGAGACCCAGTACTTC. Amino acids: CASSSRHTGGRETQYF. Full variable domain (remainder filled in from reference TRBV9 and TRBJ2-5): DSGVTQTPKHLITATGQRVTLRCSPRSGDLSVYWYQQSLDQGLQFLIQYYNGEERAKGNILERFSAQQFPDLHSELNLSSLELGDSALYFCASSSRHTGGRETQYFGPGTRLLVL.

V is TRBV6-1 and J is TRBJ2-1; tentatively, D is TRBD1 (6 bases). The germline V and J ends were trimmed by 4 bases and 6 bases, with 13 bases remaining between them. The CDR3 consists of 14 residues. Looked up from germline, CDR1 is MNHNS and CDR2 is SASEGT. CDR3 region: CASSVETGSNEQFF. The CDR3 DNA sequence: TGTGCCAGCAGTGTAGAGACAGGAAGCAATGAGCAGTTCTTC.